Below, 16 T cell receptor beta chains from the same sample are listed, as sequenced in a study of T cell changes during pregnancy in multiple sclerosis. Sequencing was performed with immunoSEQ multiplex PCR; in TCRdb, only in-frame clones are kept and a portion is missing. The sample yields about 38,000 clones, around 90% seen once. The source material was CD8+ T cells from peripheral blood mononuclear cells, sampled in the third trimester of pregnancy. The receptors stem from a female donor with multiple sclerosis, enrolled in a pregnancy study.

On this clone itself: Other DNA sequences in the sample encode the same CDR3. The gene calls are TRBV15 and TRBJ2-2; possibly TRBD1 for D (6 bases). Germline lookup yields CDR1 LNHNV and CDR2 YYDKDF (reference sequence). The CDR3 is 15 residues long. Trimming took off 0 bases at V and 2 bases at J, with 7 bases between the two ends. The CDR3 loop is CATSRDGTNTGELFF. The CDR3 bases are TGTGCCACCAGCAGAGACGGGACAAACACCGGGGAGCTGTTTTTT.

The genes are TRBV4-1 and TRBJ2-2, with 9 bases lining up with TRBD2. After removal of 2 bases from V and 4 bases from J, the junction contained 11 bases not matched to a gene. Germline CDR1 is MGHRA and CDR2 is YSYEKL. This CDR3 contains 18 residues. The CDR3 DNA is TGCGCCAGCAGCCAACGAGGGCGGGGGGGACGAGGCACCGGGGAGCTGTTTTTT. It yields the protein CASSQRGRGGRGTGELFF.

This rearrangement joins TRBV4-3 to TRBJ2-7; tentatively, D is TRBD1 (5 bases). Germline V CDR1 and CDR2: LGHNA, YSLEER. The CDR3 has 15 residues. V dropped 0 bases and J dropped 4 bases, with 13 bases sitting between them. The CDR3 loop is CASSQDFGPGYEQYF. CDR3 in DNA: TGCGCCAGCAGCCAAGATTTTGGGCCAGGGTACGAGCAGTACTTC.

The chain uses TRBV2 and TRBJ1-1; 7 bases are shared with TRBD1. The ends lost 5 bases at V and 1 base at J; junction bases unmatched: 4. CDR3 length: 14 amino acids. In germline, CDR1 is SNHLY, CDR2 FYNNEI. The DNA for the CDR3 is TGTGCCAGCAGTTCCGGGACAGAGAACACTGAAGCTTTCTTT. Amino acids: CASSSGTENTEAFF.

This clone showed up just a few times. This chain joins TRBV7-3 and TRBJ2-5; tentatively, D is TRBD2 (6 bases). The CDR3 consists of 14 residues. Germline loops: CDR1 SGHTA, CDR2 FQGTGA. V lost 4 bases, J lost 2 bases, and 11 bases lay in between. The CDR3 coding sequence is TGTGCCAGCAGCTGGGGACTGGGACAAGAGACCCAGTACTTC. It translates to CASSWGLGQETQYF. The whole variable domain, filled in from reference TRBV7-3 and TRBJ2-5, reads GAGVSQTPSNKVTEKGKYVELRCDPISGHTALYWYRQSLGQGPEFLIYFQGTGAADDSGLPNDRFFAVRPEGSVSTLKIQRTERGDSAVYLCASSWGLGQETQYFGPGTRLLVL.

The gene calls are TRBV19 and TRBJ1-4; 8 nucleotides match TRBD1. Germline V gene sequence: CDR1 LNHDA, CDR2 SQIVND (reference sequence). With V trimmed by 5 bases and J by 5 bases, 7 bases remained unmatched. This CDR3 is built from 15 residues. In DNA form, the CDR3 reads TGTGCCAGTAGTTTGATGGACAGGGCGAATGAAAAACTGTTTTTT. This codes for CASSLMDRANEKLFF.

The CDR3 DNA is TGTGCCAGTAGTGGGAGGCGGCCCCGTAAGATCACAGATACGCAGTATTTT. Translation gives CASSGRRPRKITDTQYF. The rearrangement links TRBV19 to TRBJ2-3, with D possibly being TRBD2 (6 bases). This CDR3 spans 17 amino acids. Germline CDR1 is LNHDA and CDR2 is SQIVND (reference sequence). V gave up 5 bases and J gave up 2 bases, with 20 bases separating them.

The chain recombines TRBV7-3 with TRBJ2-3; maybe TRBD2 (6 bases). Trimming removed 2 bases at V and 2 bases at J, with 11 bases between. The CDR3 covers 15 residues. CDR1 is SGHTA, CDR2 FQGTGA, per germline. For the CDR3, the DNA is TGTGCCAGCAGCTTAGTTCGCGGGGACACAGATACGCAGTATTTT. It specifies CASSLVRGDTDTQYF.

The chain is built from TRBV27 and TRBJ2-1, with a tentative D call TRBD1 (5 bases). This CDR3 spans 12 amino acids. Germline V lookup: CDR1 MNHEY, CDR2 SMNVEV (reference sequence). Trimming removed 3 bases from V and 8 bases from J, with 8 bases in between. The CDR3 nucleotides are TGTGCCAGCAGTTTCTTAGGGGATGAGCAGTTCTTC. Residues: CASSFLGDEQFF.

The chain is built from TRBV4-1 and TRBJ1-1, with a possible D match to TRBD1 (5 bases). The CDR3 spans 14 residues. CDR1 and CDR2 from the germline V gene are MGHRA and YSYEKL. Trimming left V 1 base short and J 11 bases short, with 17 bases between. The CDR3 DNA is TGCGCCAGCAGCCAAGCCGGGGGGGGTCCGGAGGCTTTCTTT. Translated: CASSQAGGGPEAFF.

CDR3 residues: CATSTGQGYSNQPQHF. In DNA, the CDR3 is TGTGCCACCAGTACAGGACAGGGTTATAGCAATCAGCCCCAGCATTTT. This sequence joins TRBV15 and TRBJ1-5; 8 bases match TRBD1. This CDR3 has 16 residues. The germline gives CDR1 LNHNV, CDR2 YYDKDF (reference sequence). Trimming at V came to 6 bases and at J to 0 bases, leaving 7 bases not matched to a gene. Variable domain in full (rest from reference TRBV15 and TRBJ1-5): DAMVIQNPRYQVTQFGKPVTLSCSQTLNHNVMYWYQQKSSQAPKLLFHYYDKDFNNEADTPDNFQSRRPNTSFCFLDIRSPGLGDTAMYLCATSTGQGYSNQPQHFGDGTRLSIL.

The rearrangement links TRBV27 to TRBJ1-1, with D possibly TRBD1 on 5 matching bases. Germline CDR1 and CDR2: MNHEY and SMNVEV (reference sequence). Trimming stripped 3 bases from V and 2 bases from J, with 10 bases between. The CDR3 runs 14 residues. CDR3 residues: CASSLAGSNTEAFF. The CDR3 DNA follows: TGTGCCAGCAGTTTGGCAGGGTCCAACACTGAAGCTTTCTTT.

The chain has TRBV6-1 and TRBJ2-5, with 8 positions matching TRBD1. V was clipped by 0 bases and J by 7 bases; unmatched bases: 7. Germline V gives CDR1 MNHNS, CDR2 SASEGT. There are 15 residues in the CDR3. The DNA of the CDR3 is TGTGCCAGCAGTGAAGCGGCAGGGGGCCTCGGGACCCAGTACTTC. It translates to CASSEAAGGLGTQYF.

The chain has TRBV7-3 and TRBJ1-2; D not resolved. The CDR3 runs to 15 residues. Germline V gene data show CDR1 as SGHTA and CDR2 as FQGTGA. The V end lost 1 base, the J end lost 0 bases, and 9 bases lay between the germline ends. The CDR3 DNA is TGTGCCAGCAGCTTAAACCCGGACTCTAACTATGGCTACACCTTC. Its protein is CASSLNPDSNYGYTF.

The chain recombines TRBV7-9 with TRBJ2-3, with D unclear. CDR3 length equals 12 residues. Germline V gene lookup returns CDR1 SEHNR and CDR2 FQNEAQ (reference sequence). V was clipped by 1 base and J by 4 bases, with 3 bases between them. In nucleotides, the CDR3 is TGTGCCAGCAGCTTAGTATCAGATACGCAGTATTTT. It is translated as CASSLVSDTQYF.

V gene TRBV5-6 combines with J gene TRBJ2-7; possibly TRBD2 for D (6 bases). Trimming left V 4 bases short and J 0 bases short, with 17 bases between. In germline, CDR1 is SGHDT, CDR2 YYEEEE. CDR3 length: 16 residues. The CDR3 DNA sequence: TGTGCCAGCAGCCCGGGGCGGGACGGGAGCTCCTACGAGCAGTACTTC. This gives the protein CASSPGRDGSSYEQYF.